These 6 T cell receptor beta chains share one sample of origin, sequenced in a study of identifying expanded T cells in peripheral blood. The method was immunoSEQ multiplex PCR; TCRdb's version includes in-frame clones alone and lacks a portion of them. The sample carries about 86,000 clones, 70% to 90% recorded once. The material sequenced was blood. These receptors were obtained from a person between 18 and 70 years old in good health.

This chain connects TRBV19 to TRBJ1-2, with TRBD1 as a possible D gene (6 bases). The germline CDR1 and CDR2 sequences are LNHDA and SQIVND (reference sequence). CDR3 length equals 13 residues. V was trimmed by 10 bases and J by 1 base, leaving 13 bases between them. The CDR3 region is CAIKRDNNYGYTF. The DNA for the CDR3 is TGTGCCATTAAGCGGGACAATAACTATGGCTACACCTTC. The full variable domain, with the rest looked up from reference TRBV19 and TRBJ1-2, is DGGITQSPKYLFRKEGQNVTLSCEQNLNHDAMYWYRQDPGQGLRLIYYSQIVNDFQKGDIAEGYSVSREKKESFPLTVTSAQKNPTAFYLCAIKRDNNYGYTFGSGTRLTVV.

CDR3 sequence: CASRGTGTGELFF. CDR3 DNA: TGTGCCAGTAGAGGGACAGGCACCGGGGAGCTGTTTTTT. The chain employs TRBV19 and TRBJ2-2; 8 nucleotides agree with TRBD1. Unmatched junction bases numbered 1, after V lost 6 bases and J lost 4 bases. The CDR3 extends over 13 amino acids. CDR1 and CDR2 (germline): LNHDA, SQIVND (reference sequence).

The chain has TRBV7-2 and TRBJ1-4; 9 bases agree with TRBD1. This CDR3 contains 15 residues. Trimming cost V 1 base and J 10 bases; bases outside gene matches: 7. Germline CDR1 is SGHTA and CDR2 is FQGNSA. The CDR3 nucleotides read TGTGCCAGCAGCTTAGTGGGACAGGGAGGTGGAAAACTGTTTTTT. The encoded protein is CASSLVGQGGGKLFF.

The V call is TRBV21-1, the J call TRBJ1-5; TRBD1, the table's D call, was not compared with the DNA. TRBV21-1 is classified as a pseudogene. This CDR3 is 17 amino acids long. The CDR3 DNA reads as TGTGCCAGCAGCAAAGGTGAGGGGTACCAGGGGGGTCAGCCCCAGCATTTT. Translated: CASSKGEGYQGGQPQHF.

This clone was picked up a small number of times. The gene calls are TRBV7-2 and TRBJ2-7; tentatively, D is TRBD2 (5 bases). V lost 1 base and J lost 6, with 13 bases in between. Germline V CDR1 and CDR2: SGHTA, FQGNSA. This CDR3 is 14 amino acids long. The DNA of the CDR3 is TGTGCCAGCAGCTTAGTAGTAGTGGGGAGCGAGCAGTACTTC. Amino acids: CASSLVVVGSEQYF.

This sequence joins TRBV19 and TRBJ2-3; maybe TRBD1 (5 bases). CDR1 and CDR2 (germline): LNHDA, SQIVND (reference sequence). This CDR3 comprises 15 residues. The V and J ends lost 5 bases and 10 bases respectively, with 22 bases between them. In DNA form, the CDR3 reads TGTGCCAGTAGTCCGTCTCGCCAGGGTCCAATGCCGCAGTATTTT. Translated, it gives CASSPSRQGPMPQYF.